Included here is one T cell receptor beta chain sequence, with context. Antigen unknown. The data were taken from a study of blood T cells in healthy people across ages. Study-wide findings and caveats: The long-lived group displayed more naive CD4+ cells, plus higher diversity, than the aged donors did.

V was trimmed by 0 bases and J by 0 bases, leaving 12 bases between them. The germline V gene encodes CDR1 LGHNA and CDR2 YNFKEQ. The length of the CDR3 is 18 residues. The second PCR ran about 6 to 12 cycles with a sample-barcoded 5' primer and J-beta primers. TCRdb reprocessed the 5' RACE reads via MiXCR and lists one record per CDR3 protein. This repertoire shows about 1.4 million distinct CDR3 sequences, roughly 60% found once; its top ten account for more than 6%. V usage is TRBV4-2 and J usage is TRBJ2-6, with D maybe TRBD2 (6 bases). Sequenced: blood. The TCR comes from a man aged 18 to 30 in good health. The DNA of the CDR3 is TGTGCCAGCAGCCAAGATAGCGGACGGCACTCTGGGGCCAACGTCCTGACTTTC. This sequence encodes CASSQDSGRHSGANVLTF.